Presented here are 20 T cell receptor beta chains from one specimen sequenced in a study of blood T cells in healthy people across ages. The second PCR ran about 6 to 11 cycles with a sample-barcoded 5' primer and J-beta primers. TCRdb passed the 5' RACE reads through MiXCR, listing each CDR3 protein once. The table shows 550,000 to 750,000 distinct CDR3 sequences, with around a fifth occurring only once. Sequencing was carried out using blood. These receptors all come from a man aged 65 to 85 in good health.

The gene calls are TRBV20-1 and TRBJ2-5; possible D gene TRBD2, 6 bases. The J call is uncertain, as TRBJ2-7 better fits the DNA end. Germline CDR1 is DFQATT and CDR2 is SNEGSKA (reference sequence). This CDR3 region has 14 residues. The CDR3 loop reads CSARDTLALYEQYF. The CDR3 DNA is TGCAGTGCTAGAGATACGCTAGCGTTGTACGAGCAGTACTTC.

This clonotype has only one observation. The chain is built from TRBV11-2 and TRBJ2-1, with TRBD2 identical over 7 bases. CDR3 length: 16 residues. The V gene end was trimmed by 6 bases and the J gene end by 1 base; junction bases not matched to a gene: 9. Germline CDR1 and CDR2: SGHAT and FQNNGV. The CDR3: CASREVAGPSYNEQFF. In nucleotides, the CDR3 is TGTGCCAGCAGAGAAGTAGCGGGCCCATCCTACAATGAGCAGTTCTTC.

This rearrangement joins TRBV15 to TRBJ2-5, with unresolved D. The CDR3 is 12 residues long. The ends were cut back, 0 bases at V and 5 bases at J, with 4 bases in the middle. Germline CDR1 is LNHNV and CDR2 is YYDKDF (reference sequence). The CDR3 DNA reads TGTGCCACCAGCAGAGATACGGAGACCCAGTACTTC. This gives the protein CATSRDTETQYF.

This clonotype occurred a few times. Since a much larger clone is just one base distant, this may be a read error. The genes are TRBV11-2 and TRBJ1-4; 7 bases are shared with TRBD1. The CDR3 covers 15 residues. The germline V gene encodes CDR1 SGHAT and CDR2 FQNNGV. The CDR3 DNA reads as TGTGCCGGCAGCTTACAGGGGTTCGCTAATGAAAAACTGTTTTTT. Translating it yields CAGSLQGFANEKLFF.

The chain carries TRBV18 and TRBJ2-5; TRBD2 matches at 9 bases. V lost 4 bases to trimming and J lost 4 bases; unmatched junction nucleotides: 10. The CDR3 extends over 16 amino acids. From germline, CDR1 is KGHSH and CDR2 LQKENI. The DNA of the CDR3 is TGTGCCAGCTCACAGTATTCGGGACTAGCAGGAGAGACCCAGTACTTC. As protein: CASSQYSGLAGETQYF. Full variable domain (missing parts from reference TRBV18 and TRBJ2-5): NAGVMQNPRHLVRRRGQEARLRCSPMKGHSHVYWYRQLPEEGLKFMVYLQKENIIDESGMPKERFSAEFPKEGPSILRIQQVVRGDSAAYFCASSQYSGLAGETQYFGPGTRLLVL.

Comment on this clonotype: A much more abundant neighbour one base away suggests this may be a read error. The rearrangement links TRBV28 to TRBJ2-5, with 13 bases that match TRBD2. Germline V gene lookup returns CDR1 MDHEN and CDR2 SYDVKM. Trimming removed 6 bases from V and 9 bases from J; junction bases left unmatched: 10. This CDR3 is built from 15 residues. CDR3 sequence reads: CASSLLTSGRDSQYF. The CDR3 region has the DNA TGTGCCAGCAGCCTACTTACTAGCGGGAGGGACTCCCAGTACTTC.

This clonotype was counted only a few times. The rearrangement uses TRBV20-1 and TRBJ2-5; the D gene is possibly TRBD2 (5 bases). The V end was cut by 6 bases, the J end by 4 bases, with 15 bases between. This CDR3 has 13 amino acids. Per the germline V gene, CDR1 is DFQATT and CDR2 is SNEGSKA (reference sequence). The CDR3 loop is CSAQLVGPETQYF. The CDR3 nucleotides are TGCAGTGCACAACTAGTAGGCCCAGAGACCCAGTACTTC.

In nucleotides, the CDR3 is TGCAGCGTTGAGGGGCGAGTCGGACTCGAGTCGGATACGCAGTATTTT. Protein: CSVEGRVGLESDTQYF. This chain joins TRBV29-1 and TRBJ2-3; either TRBD1 or TRBD2 may fit D (5 bases each). The germline gives CDR1 SQVTM, CDR2 ANQGSEA. The CDR3 has 16 residues. Trimming took off 3 bases at V and 6 bases at J, with 22 bases between the two ends.

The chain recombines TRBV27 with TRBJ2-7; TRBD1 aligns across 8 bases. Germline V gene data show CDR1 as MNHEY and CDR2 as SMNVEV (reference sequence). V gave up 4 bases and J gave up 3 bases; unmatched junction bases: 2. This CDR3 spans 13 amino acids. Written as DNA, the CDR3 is TGTGCCAGCAGTTCAGGGGGCCGCTACGAGCAGTACTTC. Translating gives CASSSGGRYEQYF.

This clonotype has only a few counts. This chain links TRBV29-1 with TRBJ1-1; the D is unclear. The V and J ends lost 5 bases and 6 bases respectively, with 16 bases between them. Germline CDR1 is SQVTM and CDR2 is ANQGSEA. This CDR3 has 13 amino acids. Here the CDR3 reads CSVRSPQEPEAFF. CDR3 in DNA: TGCAGCGTTCGATCCCCTCAGGAGCCTGAAGCTTTCTTT.

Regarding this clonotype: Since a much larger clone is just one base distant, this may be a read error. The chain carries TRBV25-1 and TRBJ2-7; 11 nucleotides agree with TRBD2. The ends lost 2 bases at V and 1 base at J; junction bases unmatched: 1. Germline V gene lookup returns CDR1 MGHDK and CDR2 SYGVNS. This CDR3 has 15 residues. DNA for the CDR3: TGTGCCAGCAGTGAAACTAGCGGGAGATCCTACGAGCAGTACTTC. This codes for CASSETSGRSYEQYF.

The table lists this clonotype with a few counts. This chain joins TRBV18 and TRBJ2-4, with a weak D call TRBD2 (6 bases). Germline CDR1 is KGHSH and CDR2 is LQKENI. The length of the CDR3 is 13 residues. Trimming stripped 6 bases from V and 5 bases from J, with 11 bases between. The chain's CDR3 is CASSWDSQNIQYF. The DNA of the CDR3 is TGTGCCAGCTCTTGGGACTCCCAAAACATTCAGTACTTC.

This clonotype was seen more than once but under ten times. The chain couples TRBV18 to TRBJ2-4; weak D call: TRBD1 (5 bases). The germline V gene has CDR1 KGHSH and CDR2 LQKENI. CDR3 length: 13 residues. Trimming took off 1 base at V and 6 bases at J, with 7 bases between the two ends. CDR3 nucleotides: TGTGCCAGCTCACCACTCCAGGGAAACATTCAGTACTTC. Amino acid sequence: CASSPLQGNIQYF.

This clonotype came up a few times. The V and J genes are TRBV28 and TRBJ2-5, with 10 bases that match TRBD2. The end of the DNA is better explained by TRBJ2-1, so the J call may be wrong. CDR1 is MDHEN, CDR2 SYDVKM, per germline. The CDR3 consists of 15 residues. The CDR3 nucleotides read TGTGCCAGCAGTTTCGGACTAGCGGCGTCGAGTAAGCAGTTCTTC. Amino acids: CASSFGLAASSKQFF.

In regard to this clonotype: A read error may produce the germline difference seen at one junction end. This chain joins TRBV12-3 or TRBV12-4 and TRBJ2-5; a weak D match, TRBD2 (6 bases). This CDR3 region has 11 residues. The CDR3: CASSFGRERYF. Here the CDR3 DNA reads TGTGCCAGTAGTTTCGGGCGGGAAAGGTACTTC.

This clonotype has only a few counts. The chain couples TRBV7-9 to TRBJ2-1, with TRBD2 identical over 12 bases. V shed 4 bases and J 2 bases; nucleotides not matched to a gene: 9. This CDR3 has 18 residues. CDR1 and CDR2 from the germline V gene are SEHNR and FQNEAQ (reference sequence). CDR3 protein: CASSSSTSGGPTYNEQFF. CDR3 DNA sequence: TGTGCCAGCAGCTCCTCGACTAGCGGGGGCCCAACCTACAATGAGCAGTTCTTC.

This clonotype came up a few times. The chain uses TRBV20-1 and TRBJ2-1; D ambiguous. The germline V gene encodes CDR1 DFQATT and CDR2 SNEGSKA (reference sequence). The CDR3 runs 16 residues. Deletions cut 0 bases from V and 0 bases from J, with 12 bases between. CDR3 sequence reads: CSARDRADLSYNEQFF. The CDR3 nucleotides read TGCAGTGCTAGAGATAGGGCGGACCTCTCCTACAATGAGCAGTTCTTC.

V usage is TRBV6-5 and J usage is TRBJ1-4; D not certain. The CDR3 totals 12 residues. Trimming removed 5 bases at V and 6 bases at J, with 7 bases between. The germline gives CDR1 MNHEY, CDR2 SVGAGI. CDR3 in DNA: TGTGCCAGCAGTAACTGGGATGAAAAACTGTTTTTT. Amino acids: CASSNWDEKLFF.

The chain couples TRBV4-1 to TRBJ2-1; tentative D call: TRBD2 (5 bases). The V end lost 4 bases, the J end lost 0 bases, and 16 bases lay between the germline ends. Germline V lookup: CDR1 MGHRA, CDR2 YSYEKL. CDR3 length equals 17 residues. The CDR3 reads CASSPGETGFSYNEQFF. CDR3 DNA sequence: TGCGCCAGCAGCCCGGGTGAAACGGGGTTCTCCTACAATGAGCAGTTCTTC.

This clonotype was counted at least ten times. In DNA, the CDR3 is TGCAGTGCTAGACCGCTAGCGGGAGGTAATCTTTACGAGCAGTACTTC. The encoded protein is CSARPLAGGNLYEQYF. The chain carries TRBV20-1 and TRBJ2-7; 11 nucleotides align to TRBD2. Trimming at V came to 2 bases and at J to 4 bases, leaving 10 bases not matched to a gene. Germline V gives CDR1 DFQATT, CDR2 SNEGSKA (reference sequence). CDR3 size: 16 residues.